The source of this TCR beta chain is a study of cytomegalovirus exposure and HLA in healthy donors. This PCR relied on a set of 60 Vbeta primers and 13 Jbeta primers. Some clones are missing from TCRdb's copy, which holds only in-frame ones; the method was immunoSEQ multiplex PCR. In the table there are under 130,000 clones, roughly three quarters of which are singletons. Looked up from germline, CDR1 is SEHNR and CDR2 is FQNEAQ (reference sequence). Trimming cost V 1 base and J 0 bases, with 7 bases left between them. The CDR3 loop spans 15 amino acids. The V gene is TRBV7-9, the J gene TRBJ1-3, with D uncertain. Input material: PBMCs. This TCR was recovered from a man aged 45-60 years in good health and CMV-seropositive. The CDR3 DNA reads TGTGCCAGCAGCTTAGATACTCACTCTGGAAACACCATATATTTT. This gives the protein CASSLDTHSGNTIYF.